The clone carrying this TCR beta chain was counted between two and nine times. Its antigen is not known. These data are taken from a study of beta chain features in type 1 diabetes. General study results and limits: The study found fewer insertions and more deletions at VDJ junctions in type 1 diabetes patients.

Purity of each sorted population was above 95%. Germline V gives CDR1 SEHNR, CDR2 FQNEAQ (reference sequence). V gave up 5 bases and J gave up 5 bases; unmatched junction bases: 2. CDR3 length equals 14 residues. cDNA synthesis used the whole RNA isolate, giving expressed TCRB sequences. Profiling relied on immunoSEQ multiplex PCR, and the TCRdb table lists in-frame clones only, not all of them. This table holds 150,000 or so clones, about a tenth found once. This receptor was identified in a man aged 18 to 30 in good health. Sequencing was performed on central memory CD4+ T cells from blood. The chain couples TRBV7-9 to TRBJ1-6; TRBD1 aligns across 8 bases. The CDR3 loop is CASSLGQDNSPLHF. DNA of the CDR3: TGTGCCAGCAGCCTGGGACAGGATAATTCACCCCTCCACTTT.